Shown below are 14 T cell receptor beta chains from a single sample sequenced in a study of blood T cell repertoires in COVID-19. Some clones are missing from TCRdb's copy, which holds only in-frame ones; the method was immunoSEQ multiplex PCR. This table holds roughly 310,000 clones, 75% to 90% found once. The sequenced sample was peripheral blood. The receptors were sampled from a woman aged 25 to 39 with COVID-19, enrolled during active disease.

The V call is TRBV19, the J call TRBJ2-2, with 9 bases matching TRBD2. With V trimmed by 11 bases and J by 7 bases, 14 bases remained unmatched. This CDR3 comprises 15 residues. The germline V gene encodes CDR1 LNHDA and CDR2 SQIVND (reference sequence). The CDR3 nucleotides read TGTGCCGTTTCGAGGCGGGAGGGCCTTGTCGGGGAGCTGTTTTTT. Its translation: CAVSRREGLVGELFF.

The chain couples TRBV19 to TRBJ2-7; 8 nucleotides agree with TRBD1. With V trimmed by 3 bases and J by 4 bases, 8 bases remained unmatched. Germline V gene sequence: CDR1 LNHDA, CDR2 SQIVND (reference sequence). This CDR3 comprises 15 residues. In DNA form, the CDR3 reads TGTGCCAGTAGTATGGCTCAGGGGGCTTTTTACGAGCAGTACTTC. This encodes CASSMAQGAFYEQYF.

This CDR3 is CASSVGVQPSYEQYF. CDR3 nucleotides: TGTGCCAGCAGCGTAGGCGTACAGCCGTCCTACGAGCAGTACTTC. The rearrangement links TRBV9 to TRBJ2-7; D is undetermined. V lost 0 bases and J 1 base, leaving 11 bases between the germline ends. The CDR3 spans 15 residues. Germline-derived CDR1 and CDR2 are SGDLS and YYNGEE.

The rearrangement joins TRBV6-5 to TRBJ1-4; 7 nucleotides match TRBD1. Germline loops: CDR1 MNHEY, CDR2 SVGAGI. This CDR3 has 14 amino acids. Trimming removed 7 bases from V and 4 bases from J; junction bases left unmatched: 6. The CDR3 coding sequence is TGTGCCAGCAAAAGGGGACAGCTTAATGAAAAACTGTTTTTT. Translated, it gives CASKRGQLNEKLFF.

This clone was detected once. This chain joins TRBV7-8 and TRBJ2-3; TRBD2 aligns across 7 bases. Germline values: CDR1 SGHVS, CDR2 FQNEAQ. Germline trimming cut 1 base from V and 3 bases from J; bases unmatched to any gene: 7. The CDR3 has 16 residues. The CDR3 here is CASSLVAGVGTDTQYF. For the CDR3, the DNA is TGTGCCAGCAGCTTAGTTGCGGGAGTAGGTACAGATACGCAGTATTTT. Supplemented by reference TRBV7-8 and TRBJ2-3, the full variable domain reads GAGVSQSPRYKVAKRGQDVALRCDPISGHVSLFWYQQALGQGPEFLTYFQNEAQLDKSGLPSDRFFAERPEGSVSTLKIQRTQQEDSAVYLCASSLVAGVGTDTQYFGPGTRLTVL.

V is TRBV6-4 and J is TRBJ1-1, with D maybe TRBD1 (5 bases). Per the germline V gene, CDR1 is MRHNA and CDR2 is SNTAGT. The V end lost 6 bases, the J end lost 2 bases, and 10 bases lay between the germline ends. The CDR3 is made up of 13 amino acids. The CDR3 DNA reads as TGTGCCAGCAGAGTGACAGTAAACACTGAAGCTTTCTTT. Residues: CASRVTVNTEAFF.

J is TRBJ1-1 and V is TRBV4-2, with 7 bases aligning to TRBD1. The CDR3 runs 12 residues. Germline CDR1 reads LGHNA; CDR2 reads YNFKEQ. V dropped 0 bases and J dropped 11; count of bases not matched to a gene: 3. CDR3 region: CASSQEGTVAFF. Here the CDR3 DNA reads TGTGCCAGCAGCCAAGAAGGGACAGTTGCTTTCTTT.

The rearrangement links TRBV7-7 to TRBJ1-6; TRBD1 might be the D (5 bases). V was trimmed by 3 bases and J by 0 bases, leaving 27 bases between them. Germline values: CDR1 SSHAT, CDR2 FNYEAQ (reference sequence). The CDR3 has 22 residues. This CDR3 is CASSFRQWTTGLSSSYNSPLHF. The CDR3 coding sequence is TGTGCCAGCAGCTTTAGACAGTGGACTACGGGTCTTTCAAGCTCCTATAATTCACCCCTCCACTTT.

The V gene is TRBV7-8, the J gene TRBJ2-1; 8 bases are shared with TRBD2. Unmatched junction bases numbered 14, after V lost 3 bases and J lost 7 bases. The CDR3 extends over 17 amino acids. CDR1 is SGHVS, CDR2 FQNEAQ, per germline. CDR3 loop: CASSLRGERELLNEQFF. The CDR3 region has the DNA TGTGCCAGCAGCTTGAGGGGGGAGCGGGAGCTTTTGAATGAGCAGTTCTTC. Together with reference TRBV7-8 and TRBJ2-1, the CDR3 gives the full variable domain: GAGVSQSPRYKVAKRGQDVALRCDPISGHVSLFWYQQALGQGPEFLTYFQNEAQLDKSGLPSDRFFAERPEGSVSTLKIQRTQQEDSAVYLCASSLRGERELLNEQFFGPGTRLTVL.

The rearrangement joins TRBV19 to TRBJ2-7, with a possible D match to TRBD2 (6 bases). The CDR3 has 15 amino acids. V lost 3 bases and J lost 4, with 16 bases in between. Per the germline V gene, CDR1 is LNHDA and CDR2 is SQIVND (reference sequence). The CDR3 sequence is CASSIRPGTFYEQYF. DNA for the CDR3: TGTGCCAGTAGTATTCGTCCAGGGACTTTTTACGAGCAGTACTTC.

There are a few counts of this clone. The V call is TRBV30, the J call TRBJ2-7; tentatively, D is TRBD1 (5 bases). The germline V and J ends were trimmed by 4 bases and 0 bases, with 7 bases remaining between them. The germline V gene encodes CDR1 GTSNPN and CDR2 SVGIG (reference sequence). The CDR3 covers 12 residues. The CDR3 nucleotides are TGTGCCTGGACAGGGCTCTCCTACGAGCAGTACTTC. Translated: CAWTGLSYEQYF.

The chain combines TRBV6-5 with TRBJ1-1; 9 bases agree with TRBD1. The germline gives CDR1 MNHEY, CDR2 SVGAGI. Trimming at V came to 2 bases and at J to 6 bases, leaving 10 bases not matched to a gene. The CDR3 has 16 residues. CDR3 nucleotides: TGTGCCAGCAGTTACGCACTACAGGGGGCATTGGCTGAAGCTTTCTTT. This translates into CASSYALQGALAEAFF.

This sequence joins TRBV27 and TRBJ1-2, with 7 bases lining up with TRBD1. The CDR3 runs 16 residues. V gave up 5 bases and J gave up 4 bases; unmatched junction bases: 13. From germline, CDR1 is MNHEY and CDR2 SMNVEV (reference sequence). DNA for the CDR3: TGTGCCAGCAGTCTCGGGGACAGCGGGGGACCCTATGGCTACACCTTC. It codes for CASSLGDSGGPYGYTF.

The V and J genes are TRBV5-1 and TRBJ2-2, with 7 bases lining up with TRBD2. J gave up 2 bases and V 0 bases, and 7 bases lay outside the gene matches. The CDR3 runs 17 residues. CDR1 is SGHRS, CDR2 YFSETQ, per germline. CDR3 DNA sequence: TGCGCCAGCAGCTTGGGAGGAGCGGGGAAAAACACCGGGGAGCTGTTTTTT. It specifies CASSLGGAGKNTGELFF.